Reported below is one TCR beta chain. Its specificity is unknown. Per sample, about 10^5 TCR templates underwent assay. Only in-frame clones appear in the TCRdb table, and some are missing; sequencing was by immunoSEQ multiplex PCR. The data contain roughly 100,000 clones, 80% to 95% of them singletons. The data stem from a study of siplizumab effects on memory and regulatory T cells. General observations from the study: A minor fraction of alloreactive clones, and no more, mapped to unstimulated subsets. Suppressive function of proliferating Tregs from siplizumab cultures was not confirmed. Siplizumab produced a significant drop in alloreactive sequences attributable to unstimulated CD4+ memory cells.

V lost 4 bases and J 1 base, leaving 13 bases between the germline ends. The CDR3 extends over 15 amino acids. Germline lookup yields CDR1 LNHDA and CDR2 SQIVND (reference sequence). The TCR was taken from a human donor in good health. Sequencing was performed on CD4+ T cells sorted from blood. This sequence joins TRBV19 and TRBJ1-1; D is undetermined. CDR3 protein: CASSTAGEGNTEAFF. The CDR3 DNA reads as TGTGCCAGTAGTACCGCCGGGGAGGGGAACACTGAAGCTTTCTTT.